A selection of T cell receptor beta chains follows, all from one sample in a study of PD-1 blockade in mismatch repair-deficient tumors. Clones were read by immunoSEQ multiplex PCR, and TCRdb kept only the in-frame ones, dropping some. Counted here are some 130,000 clones, more than 70% occurring once; the ten biggest clones make up about 12%. Here the sequenced sample was peripheral blood, taken roughly 70 weeks after starting pembrolizumab. All receptors come from an adult with mismatch repair-deficient cancer. Each CDR3 is given with its conserved first and last residue. Each record gives: J gene, D gene, V gene, clone size, CDR3 DNA, CDR3 protein. A D gene is named only where the DNA matches it firmly. Some rows mark clone size as missing; the rest say once, few, many or name a class of expanded clone.

j_gene: TRBJ2-7
d_gene: -
v_gene: TRBV19
abundance: -
CDR3nt: TGTGCCAGTAGTAAAAGACAGGAGGTTTACGAGCAGTACTTC
CDR3aa: CASSKRQEVYEQYF

j_gene: TRBJ1-3
d_gene: TRBD1
v_gene: TRBV19
abundance: -
CDR3nt: TGTGCCACCTCCTTGCGGGACAGGTTATCTGGAAACACCATATATTTT
CDR3aa: CATSLRDRLSGNTIYF

j_gene: TRBJ2-5
d_gene: TRBD1
v_gene: TRBV25-1
abundance: -
CDR3nt: TGTGCCAGCAATCATGACAGGGGGGGAGAGACCCAGTACTTC
CDR3aa: CASNHDRGGETQYF

j_gene: TRBJ1-1
d_gene: TRBD1
v_gene: TRBV7-9
abundance: -
CDR3nt: TGTGCCAGCAGCTTAGACTTAGGCAGGGGGCGGTATTTGGCTGAAGCTTTCTTT
CDR3aa: CASSLDLGRGRYLAEAFF

j_gene: TRBJ2-5
d_gene: -
v_gene: TRBV13
abundance: -
CDR3nt: TGTGCCAGCAGCACAACAGAAAGCCAAGAGACCCAGTACTTC
CDR3aa: CASSTTESQETQYF

j_gene: TRBJ2-2
d_gene: -
v_gene: TRBV19
abundance: -
CDR3nt: TGTGCCAGTAGTATGAGGACAGAGGGCGGGGAGCTGTTTTTT
CDR3aa: CASSMRTEGGELFF

j_gene: TRBJ2-7
d_gene: -
v_gene: TRBV13
abundance: once
CDR3nt: TGTGCCAGCAGCTTAGGCCTTCGGAACGCCGAGCAGTACTTC
CDR3aa: CASSLGLRNAEQYF

j_gene: TRBJ1-1
d_gene: -
v_gene: TRBV2
abundance: -
CDR3nt: TGTGCCAGCAAAAGAAGAGTGGGCGCTGCGACGAACACTGAAGCTTTCTTT
CDR3aa: CASKRRVGAATNTEAFF

j_gene: TRBJ1-1
d_gene: TRBD1
v_gene: TRBV19
abundance: -
CDR3nt: TGTGCCAGTAGGATGACAGGGGACCCTGAAGCTTTCTTT
CDR3aa: CASRMTGDPEAFF

j_gene: TRBJ2-3
d_gene: TRBD1
v_gene: TRBV27
abundance: -
CDR3nt: TGTGCCAGCAGTCTCCTAGACAGGGTTAACACAGATACGCAGTATTTT
CDR3aa: CASSLLDRVNTDTQYF

j_gene: TRBJ2-2
d_gene: TRBD1
v_gene: TRBV30
abundance: -
CDR3nt: TGTGCCTGGATCCGGGACAGGGTAACCGGGGAGCTGTTTTTT
CDR3aa: CAWIRDRVTGELFF

j_gene: TRBJ2-7
d_gene: TRBD1
v_gene: TRBV27
abundance: -
CDR3nt: TGTGCCAGCAGCCCCGACCGGACAGGGAGAACCTACGAGCAGTACTTC
CDR3aa: CASSPDRTGRTYEQYF